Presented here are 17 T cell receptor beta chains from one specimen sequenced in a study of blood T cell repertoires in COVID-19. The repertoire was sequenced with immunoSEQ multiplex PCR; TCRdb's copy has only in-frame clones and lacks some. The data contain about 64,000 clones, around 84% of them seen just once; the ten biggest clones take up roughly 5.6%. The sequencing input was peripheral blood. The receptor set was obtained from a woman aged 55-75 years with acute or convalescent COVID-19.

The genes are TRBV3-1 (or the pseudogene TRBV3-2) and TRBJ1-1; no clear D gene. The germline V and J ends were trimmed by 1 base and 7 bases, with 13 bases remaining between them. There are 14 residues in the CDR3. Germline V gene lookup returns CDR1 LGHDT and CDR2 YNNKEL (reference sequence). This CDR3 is CASSQGSAGVEAFF. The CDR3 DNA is TGTGCCAGCAGCCAAGGATCTGCAGGTGTTGAAGCTTTCTTT.

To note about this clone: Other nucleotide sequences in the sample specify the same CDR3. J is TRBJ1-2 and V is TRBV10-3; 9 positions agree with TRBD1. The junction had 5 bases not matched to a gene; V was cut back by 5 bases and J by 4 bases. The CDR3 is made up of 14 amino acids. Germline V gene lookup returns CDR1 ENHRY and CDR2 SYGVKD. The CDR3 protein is CAISLGQGSYGYTF. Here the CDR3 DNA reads TGTGCCATCAGTCTTGGACAGGGGAGCTATGGCTACACCTTC.

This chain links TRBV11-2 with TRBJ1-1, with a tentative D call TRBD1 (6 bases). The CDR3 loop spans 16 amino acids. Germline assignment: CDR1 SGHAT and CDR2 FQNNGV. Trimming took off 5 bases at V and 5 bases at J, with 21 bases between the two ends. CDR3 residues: CASSLRGGGAVTEAFF. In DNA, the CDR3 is TGTGCCAGCAGCCTAAGAGGCGGGGGCGCGGTAACTGAAGCTTTCTTT. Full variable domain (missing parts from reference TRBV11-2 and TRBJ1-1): EAGVAQSPRYKIIEKRQSVAFWCNPISGHATLYWYQQILGQGPKLLIQFQNNGVVDDSQLPKDRFSAERLKGVDSTLKIQPAKLEDSAVYLCASSLRGGGAVTEAFFGQGTRLTVV.

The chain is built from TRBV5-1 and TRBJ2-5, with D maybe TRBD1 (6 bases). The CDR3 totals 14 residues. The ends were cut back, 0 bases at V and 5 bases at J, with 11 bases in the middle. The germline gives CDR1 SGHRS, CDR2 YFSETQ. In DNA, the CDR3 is TGCGCCAGCAGCTTGGGAGGACAGCGGGAGACCCAGTACTTC. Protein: CASSLGGQRETQYF. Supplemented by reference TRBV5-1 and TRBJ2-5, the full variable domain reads KAGVTQTPRYLIKTRGQQVTLSCSPISGHRSVSWYQQTPGQGLQFLFEYFSETQRNKGNFPGRFSGRQFSNSRSEMNVSTLELGDSALYLCASSLGGQRETQYFGPGTRLLVL.

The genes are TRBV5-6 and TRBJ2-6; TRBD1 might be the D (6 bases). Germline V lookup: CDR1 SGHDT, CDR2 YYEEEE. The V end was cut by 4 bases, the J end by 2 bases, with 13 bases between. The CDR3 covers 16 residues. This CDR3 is CASSEQGRTGANVLTF. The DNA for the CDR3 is TGTGCCAGCAGCGAACAGGGAAGGACTGGGGCCAACGTCCTGACTTTC.

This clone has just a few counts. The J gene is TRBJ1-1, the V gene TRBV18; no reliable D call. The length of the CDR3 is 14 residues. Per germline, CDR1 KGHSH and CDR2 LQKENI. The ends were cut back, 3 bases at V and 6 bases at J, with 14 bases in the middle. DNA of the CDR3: TGTGCCAGCTCACCCCAAACTAAGCTGGCTGAAGCTTTCTTT. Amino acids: CASSPQTKLAEAFF.

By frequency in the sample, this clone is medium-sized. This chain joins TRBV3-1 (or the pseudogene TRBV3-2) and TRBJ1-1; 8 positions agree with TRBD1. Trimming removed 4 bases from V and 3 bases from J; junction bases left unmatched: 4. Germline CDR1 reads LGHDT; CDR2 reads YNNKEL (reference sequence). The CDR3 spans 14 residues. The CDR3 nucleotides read TGTGCCAGCAGCCGCCAGGGGGCTGACACTGAAGCTTTCTTT. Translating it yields CASSRQGADTEAFF.

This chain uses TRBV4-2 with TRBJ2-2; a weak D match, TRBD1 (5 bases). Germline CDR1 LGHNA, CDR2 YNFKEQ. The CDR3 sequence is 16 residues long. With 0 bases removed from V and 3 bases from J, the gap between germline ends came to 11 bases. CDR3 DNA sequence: TGTGCCAGCAGCCAAGAAGGGGCAAGAGACACCGGGGAGCTGTTTTTT. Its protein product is CASSQEGARDTGELFF.

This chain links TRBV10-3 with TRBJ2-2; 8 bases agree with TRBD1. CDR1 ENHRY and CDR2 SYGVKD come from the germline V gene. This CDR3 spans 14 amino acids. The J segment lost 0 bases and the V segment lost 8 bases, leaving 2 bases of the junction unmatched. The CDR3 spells CAIPDRANTGELFF. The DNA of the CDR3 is TGTGCCATCCCGGACAGGGCGAACACCGGGGAGCTGTTTTTT.

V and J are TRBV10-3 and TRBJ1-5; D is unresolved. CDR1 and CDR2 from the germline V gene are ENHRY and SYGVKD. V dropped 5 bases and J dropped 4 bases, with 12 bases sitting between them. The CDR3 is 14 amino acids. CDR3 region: CAISPMQANQPQHF. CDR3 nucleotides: TGTGCCATCAGTCCCATGCAGGCTAATCAGCCCCAGCATTTT.

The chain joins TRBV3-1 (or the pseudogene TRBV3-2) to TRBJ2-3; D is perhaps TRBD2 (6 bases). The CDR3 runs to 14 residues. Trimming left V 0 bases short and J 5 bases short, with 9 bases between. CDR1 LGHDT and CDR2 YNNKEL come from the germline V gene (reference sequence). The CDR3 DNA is TGTGCCAGCAGCCAAGACTGGGGAGGAGATACGCAGTATTTT. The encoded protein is CASSQDWGGDTQYF.

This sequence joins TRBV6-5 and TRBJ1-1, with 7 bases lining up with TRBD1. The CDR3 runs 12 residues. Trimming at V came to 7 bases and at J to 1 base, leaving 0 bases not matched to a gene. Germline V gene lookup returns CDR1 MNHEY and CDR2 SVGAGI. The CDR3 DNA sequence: TGTGCCAGCAACAGGGGGAACACTGAAGCTTTCTTT. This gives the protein CASNRGNTEAFF.

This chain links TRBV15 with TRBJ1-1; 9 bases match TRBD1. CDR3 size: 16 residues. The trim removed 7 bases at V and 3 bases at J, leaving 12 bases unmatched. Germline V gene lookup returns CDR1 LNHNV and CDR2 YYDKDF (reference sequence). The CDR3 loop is CATTHRDRASHTEAFF. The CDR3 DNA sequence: TGTGCCACCACCCACAGGGACAGGGCGTCTCACACTGAAGCTTTCTTT.

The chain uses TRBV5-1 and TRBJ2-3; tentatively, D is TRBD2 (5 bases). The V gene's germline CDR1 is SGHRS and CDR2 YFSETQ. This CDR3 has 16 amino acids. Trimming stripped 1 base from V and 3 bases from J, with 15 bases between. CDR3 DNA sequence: TGCGCCAGCAGCTTGTTGAGGGCCCCTAGTACAGATACGCAGTATTTT. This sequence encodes CASSLLRAPSTDTQYF.

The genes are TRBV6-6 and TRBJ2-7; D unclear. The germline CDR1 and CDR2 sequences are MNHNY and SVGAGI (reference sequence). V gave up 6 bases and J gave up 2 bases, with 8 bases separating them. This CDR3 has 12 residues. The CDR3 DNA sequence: TGTGCCAGCAGGACAACAGCCTACGAGCAGTACTTC. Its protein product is CASRTTAYEQYF.

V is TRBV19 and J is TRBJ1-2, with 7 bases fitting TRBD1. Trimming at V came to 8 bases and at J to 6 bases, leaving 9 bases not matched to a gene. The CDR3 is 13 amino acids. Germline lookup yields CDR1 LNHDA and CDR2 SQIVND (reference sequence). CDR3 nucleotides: TGTGCCAGTGGGGCCCAGACAGGGCATGGCTACACCTTC. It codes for CASGAQTGHGYTF.

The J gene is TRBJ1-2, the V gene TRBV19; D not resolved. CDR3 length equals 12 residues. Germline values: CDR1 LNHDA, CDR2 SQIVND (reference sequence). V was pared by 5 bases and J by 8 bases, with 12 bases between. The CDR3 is CASSLDYRGYTF. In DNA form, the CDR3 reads TGTGCCAGTAGTTTGGACTATCGGGGCTACACCTTC.